This T cell receptor (beta chain) was identified in a study of blood T cells in healthy people across ages. With a J-beta primer mix and a sample-barcoded 5' primer, a second PCR ran roughly 7 to 11 cycles. TCRdb re-called the 5' RACE reads with MiXCR, one entry per CDR3 protein. Here the sample spans 890,000 or so distinct CDR3 sequences, less than 80% being singletons. The CDR3 runs to 14 residues. Per the germline V gene, CDR1 is DFQATT and CDR2 is SNEGSKA (reference sequence). This clonotype has just a few counts. The source material was blood. V is TRBV20-1 and J is TRBJ2-5, with 10 bases identical to TRBD2. The J call may be incorrect, as the DNA end agrees better with TRBJ2-7. The clonotype was recovered from a man aged 25-45 years in good health. The CDR3 coding sequence is TGCAGTGCTACTCTAGCGGGGGCCCGCTACGAGCAGTACTTC. It is translated as CSATLAGARYEQYF.